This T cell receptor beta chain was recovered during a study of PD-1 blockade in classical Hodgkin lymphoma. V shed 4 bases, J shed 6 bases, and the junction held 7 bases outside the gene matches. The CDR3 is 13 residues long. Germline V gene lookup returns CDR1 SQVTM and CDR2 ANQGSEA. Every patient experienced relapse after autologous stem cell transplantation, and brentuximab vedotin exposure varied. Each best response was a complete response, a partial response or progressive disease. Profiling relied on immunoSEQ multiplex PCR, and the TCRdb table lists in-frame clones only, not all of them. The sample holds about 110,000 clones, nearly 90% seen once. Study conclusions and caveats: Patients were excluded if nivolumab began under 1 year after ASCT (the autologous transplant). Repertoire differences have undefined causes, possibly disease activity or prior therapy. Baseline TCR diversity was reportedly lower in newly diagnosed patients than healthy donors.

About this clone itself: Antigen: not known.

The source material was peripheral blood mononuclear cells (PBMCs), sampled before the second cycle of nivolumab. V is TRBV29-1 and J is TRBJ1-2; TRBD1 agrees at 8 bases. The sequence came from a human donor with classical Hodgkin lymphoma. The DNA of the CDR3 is TGCAGCGTTGTCGGGACAGGTTTCGATGGCTACACCTTC. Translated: CSVVGTGFDGYTF.